Below, 18 T cell receptor beta chains from the same sample are listed, as sequenced in a study of blood T cell repertoires in COVID-19. The protocol was immunoSEQ multiplex PCR, while the TCRdb copy is restricted to in-frame clones and leaves out a portion. The repertoire consists of roughly 99,000 clones, with roughly 80% occurring once and the leading ten covering around 10%. Source material: peripheral blood. The source of these receptors is a woman older than 75 with acute or convalescent COVID-19.

This chain uses TRBV5-5 with TRBJ1-2, with 9 bases aligning to TRBD1. Germline CDR1 reads SGHKS; CDR2 reads YYEKEE (reference sequence). This CDR3 is 17 amino acids long. J was trimmed by 3 bases and V by 6 bases; bases with no gene match: 15. The CDR3 loop reads CASKWRLDRGSHYGYTF. The CDR3 region has the DNA TGTGCCAGCAAGTGGAGGCTGGACAGGGGTTCTCACTATGGCTACACCTTC.

The rearrangement links TRBV4-3 to TRBJ2-3; 8 bases line up with TRBD2. Losses at the gene ends were 1 base for V and 2 bases for J; bases not matched to a gene: 5. The CDR3 consists of 16 residues. In germline, CDR1 is LGHNA, CDR2 YSLEER. CDR3 DNA sequence: TGCGCCAGCAGCCAAGTCGGGCGGGGGGACACAGATACGCAGTATTTT. This sequence encodes CASSQVGRGDTDTQYF.

The J gene is TRBJ2-2, the V gene TRBV6-2 or TRBV6-3, with 9 bases lining up with TRBD2. The germline CDR1 and CDR2 sequences are MNHEY and SVGEGT. This CDR3 is built from 17 residues. V shed 0 bases and J 6 bases; nucleotides not matched to a gene: 8. The CDR3 DNA is TGTGCCAGCAGTTACTCTAGCGGGGGCCTTCGAGCCGGGGAGCTGTTTTTT. Translation: CASSYSSGGLRAGELFF.

The rearrangement uses TRBV4-3 and TRBJ2-1; 11 bases are shared with TRBD1. J lost 8 bases, V lost 4 bases, and 7 bases had no gene match. Per the germline V gene, CDR1 is LGHNA and CDR2 is YSLEER. This CDR3 has 15 amino acids. In DNA form, the CDR3 reads TGCGCCAGCAGCCCAGGACAGGGGGCGAAGGATGAGCAGTTCTTC. It translates to CASSPGQGAKDEQFF.

The chain links TRBV11-2 to TRBJ2-2; TRBD2 agrees at 9 bases. Germline lookup yields CDR1 SGHAT and CDR2 FQNNGV. V gave up 4 bases and J gave up 5 bases; unmatched junction bases: 8. The CDR3 runs 16 residues. The DNA for the CDR3 is TGTGCCAGCAGCTCCAGAGCGGGGGGCCGGACCGGGGAGCTGTTTTTT. Its protein is CASSSRAGGRTGELFF.

The chain is built from TRBV5-6 and TRBJ1-4; possibly TRBD1 for D (6 bases). The CDR3 totals 14 residues. Germline loops: CDR1 SGHDT, CDR2 YYEEEE. V dropped 4 bases and J dropped 8 bases, with 15 bases sitting between them. As DNA, the CDR3 is TGTGCCAGCAGCATAGACAGGATTAACGAAAAACTGTTTTTT. This translates into CASSIDRINEKLFF.

The chain is built from TRBV25-1 and TRBJ2-7; 9 nucleotides match TRBD2. V shed 3 bases, J shed 3 bases, and the junction held 3 bases outside the gene matches. The CDR3 is 14 residues long. In germline, CDR1 is MGHDK, CDR2 SYGVNS. CDR3: CASSDGGGGYEQYF. The CDR3 coding sequence is TGTGCCAGCAGTGATGGCGGGGGGGGCTACGAGCAGTACTTC.

The chain employs TRBV7-2 and TRBJ1-5, with TRBD1 matching over 7 bases. Per the germline V gene, CDR1 is SGHTA and CDR2 is FQGNSA. The length of the CDR3 is 17 residues. V lost 2 bases to trimming and J lost 0 bases; unmatched junction nucleotides: 7. The DNA of the CDR3 is TGTGCCAGCAGCTTAAGACCCGGGACAGATAGCAATCAGCCCCAGCATTTT. This translates into CASSLRPGTDSNQPQHF. The whole variable domain, remainder taken from reference TRBV7-2 and TRBJ1-5, is GAGVSQSPSNKVTEKGKDVELRCDPISGHTALYWYRQSLGQGLEFLIYFQGNSAPDKSGLPSDRFSAERTGGSVSTLTIQRTQQEDSAVYLCASSLRPGTDSNQPQHFGDGTRLSIL.

The sample holds one count of this clone. Other DNA variants within this sample encode the same CDR3. The chain couples TRBV28 to TRBJ2-1; 7 bases align to TRBD1. Germline V gives CDR1 MDHEN, CDR2 SYDVKM. Trimming at V came to 4 bases and at J to 5 bases, leaving 11 bases not matched to a gene. CDR3 length: 16 amino acids. The CDR3 region is CASSSILAGGHNEQFF. For the CDR3, the DNA is TGTGCCAGCAGTTCTATCTTGGCAGGGGGACACAATGAGCAGTTCTTC.

This clone was picked up a small number of times. This chain uses TRBV28 with TRBJ1-2; D is uncertain. V lost 2 bases, J lost 0 bases, and 19 bases lay in between. This CDR3 is built from 18 residues. From germline, CDR1 is MDHEN and CDR2 SYDVKM. This CDR3 reads CASSLNTHSTAPNYGYTF. The CDR3 bases are TGTGCCAGCAGTTTAAATACCCACAGCACCGCGCCTAACTATGGCTACACCTTC.

The V call is TRBV5-1, the J call TRBJ1-1; D is perhaps TRBD1 (6 bases). This CDR3 is 15 amino acids long. V was cut by 2 bases and J by 2 bases, with 13 bases left in between. Germline V gene sequence: CDR1 SGHRS, CDR2 YFSETQ. CDR3 sequence (DNA): TGCGCCAGCAGCTTTAACAGGGCAGGCAACACTGAAGCTTTCTTT. Protein sequence: CASSFNRAGNTEAFF.

The gene calls are TRBV11-2 and TRBJ2-2, with D possibly TRBD2 on 6 matching bases. Looked up from germline, CDR1 is SGHAT and CDR2 is FQNNGV. V was cut by 5 bases and J by 2 bases, with 15 bases left in between. The CDR3 sequence is 16 residues long. This CDR3 is CASSLRAGTNTGELFF. CDR3 coding DNA: TGTGCCAGCAGCCTCCGAGCGGGCACAAACACCGGGGAGCTGTTTTTT. Based on the CDR3 plus reference TRBV11-2 and TRBJ2-2, the full variable domain is EAGVAQSPRYKIIEKRQSVAFWCNPISGHATLYWYQQILGQGPKLLIQFQNNGVVDDSQLPKDRFSAERLKGVDSTLKIQPAKLEDSAVYLCASSLRAGTNTGELFFGEGSRLTVL.

The chain links TRBV28 to TRBJ2-7; no definite D call. The germline CDR1 and CDR2 sequences are MDHEN and SYDVKM. The V end lost 6 bases, the J end lost 6 bases, and 9 bases lay between the germline ends. This CDR3 has 11 amino acids. In nucleotides, the CDR3 is TGTGCCAGCAGCACCCGGTTCGAGCAGTACTTC. It encodes CASSTRFEQYF.

This chain connects TRBV7-2 to TRBJ2-7, with D perhaps TRBD2 (5 bases). Looked up from germline, CDR1 is SGHTA and CDR2 is FQGNSA. Trimming left V 1 base short and J 10 bases short, with 20 bases between. CDR3 length: 15 residues. DNA for the CDR3: TGTGCCAGCAGCTTAGTCTTGGTGGGCTCCCGGGAACAGTACTTC. This gives the protein CASSLVLVGSREQYF. The full variable domain, in which reference TRBV7-2 and TRBJ2-7 provide the parts outside the CDR3, is GAGVSQSPSNKVTEKGKDVELRCDPISGHTALYWYRQSLGQGLEFLIYFQGNSAPDKSGLPSDRFSAERTGGSVSTLTIQRTQQEDSAVYLCASSLVLVGSREQYFGPGTRLTVT.

CDR3 sequence (DNA): TGTGCCAGCAGCCCCCGGGACAGGAAGAATGGAAACACCATATATTTT. Translated: CASSPRDRKNGNTIYF. The chain employs TRBV11-2 and TRBJ1-3, with TRBD1 matching over 8 bases. V was clipped by 5 bases and J by 3 bases; unmatched bases: 9. Germline V gene sequence: CDR1 SGHAT, CDR2 FQNNGV. The CDR3 extends over 16 amino acids.

The V and J genes are TRBV5-5 and TRBJ1-2; unclear D gene. V lost 2 bases to trimming and J lost 1 base, with 21 bases between them. Per germline, CDR1 SGHKS and CDR2 YYEKEE (reference sequence). The CDR3 extends over 18 amino acids. CDR3 residues: CASSLGRSPTMGNYGYTF. DNA for the CDR3: TGTGCCAGCAGCTTAGGCCGAAGTCCGACTATGGGTAACTATGGCTACACCTTC. Looking up the rest from reference TRBV5-5 and TRBJ1-2 gives the full variable domain: DAGVTQSPTHLIKTRGQQVTLRCSPISGHKSVSWYQQVLGQGPQFIFQYYEKEERGRGNFPDRFSARQFPNYSSELNVNALLLGDSALYLCASSLGRSPTMGNYGYTFGSGTRLTVV.

The V and J genes are TRBV9 and TRBJ2-3; 10 nucleotides align to TRBD2. Trimming removed 7 bases from V and 2 bases from J; junction bases left unmatched: 4. The CDR3 is 14 residues long. Germline V gene lookup returns CDR1 SGDLS and CDR2 YYNGEE. The CDR3 DNA sequence: TGTGCCAGCGGAGCGGGGGGGCTCACAGATACGCAGTATTTT. It is translated as CASGAGGLTDTQYF.

This clone was seen a few times. The J gene is TRBJ2-4, the V gene TRBV5-1, with TRBD1 matching 9 bases. Losses at the gene ends were 1 base for V and 2 bases for J; bases not matched to a gene: 7. Germline CDR1 and CDR2: SGHRS and YFSETQ. This CDR3 contains 17 residues. CDR3 in amino acids: CASSLLPGQGTKNIQYF. Here the CDR3 DNA reads TGCGCCAGCAGCTTGCTCCCGGGACAGGGTACCAAAAACATTCAGTACTTC.